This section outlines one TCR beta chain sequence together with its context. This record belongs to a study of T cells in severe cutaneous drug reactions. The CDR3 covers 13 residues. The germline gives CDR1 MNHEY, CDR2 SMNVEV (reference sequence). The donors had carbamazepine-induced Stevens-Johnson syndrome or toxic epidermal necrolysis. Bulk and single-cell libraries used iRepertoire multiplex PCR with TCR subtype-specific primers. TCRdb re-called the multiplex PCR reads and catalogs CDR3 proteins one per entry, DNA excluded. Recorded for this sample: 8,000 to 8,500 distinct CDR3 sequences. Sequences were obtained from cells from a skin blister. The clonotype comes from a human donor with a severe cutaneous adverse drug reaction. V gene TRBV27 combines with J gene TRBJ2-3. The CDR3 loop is CATHGFSTDTQYF.